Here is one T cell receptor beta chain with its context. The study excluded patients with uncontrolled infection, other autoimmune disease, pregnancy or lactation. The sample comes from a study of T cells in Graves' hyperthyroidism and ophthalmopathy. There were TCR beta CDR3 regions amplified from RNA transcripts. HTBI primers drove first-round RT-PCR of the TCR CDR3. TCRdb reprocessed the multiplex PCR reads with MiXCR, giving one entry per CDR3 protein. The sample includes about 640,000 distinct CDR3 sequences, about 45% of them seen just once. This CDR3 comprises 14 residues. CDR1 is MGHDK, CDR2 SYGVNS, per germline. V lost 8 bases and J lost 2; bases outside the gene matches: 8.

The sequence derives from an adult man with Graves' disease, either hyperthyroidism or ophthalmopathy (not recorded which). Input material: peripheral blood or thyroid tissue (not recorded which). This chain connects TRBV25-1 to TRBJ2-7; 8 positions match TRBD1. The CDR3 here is CASQASTGAYEQYF. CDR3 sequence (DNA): TGTGCCAGCCAAGCCTCGACAGGGGCCTACGAGCAGTACTTC.